This record covers a single TCR beta chain. Its specificity is unknown. Deletions cut 6 bases from V and 10 bases from J, with 18 bases between. The CDR3 extends over 13 amino acids. This sample was included in a study of CD4+ T cells in melanoma. Study-wide findings and caveats: Diverse differentiation states were reported for melanoma neoantigen-specific CD4+ T cells. A reported correlation linked neoantigen-specific CD4+ T cells to CD8+, macrophage and B cell function.

Repertoires were generated with immunoSEQ multiplex PCR, while TCRdb's copy carries only in-frame clones and drops some. The sample records 5,500 to 6,500 clones, just over 65% being singletons. The source of this sequence is a human donor with melanoma. The chain uses TRBV12-3 or TRBV12-4 and TRBJ1-1; D uncertain. What was sequenced was cells from a culture (not recorded whether cultured in vitro). The CDR3: CASRETLGSAAFF. The CDR3 DNA is TGTGCCAGCAGAGAGACGTTGGGGAGCGCAGCTTTCTTT.